The T cell receptor (beta chain) under discussion was sequenced for a study of shared clonotypes between healthy human individuals. General study points: Represented genetic and exposure-history diversity was restricted by having few donors. Despite large depth, rarefaction showed incomplete sorted-subset sequencing.

Germline V lookup: CDR1 SGHTA, CDR2 FQGNSA. The length of the CDR3 is 14 residues. Between the trimmed V and J ends, which lost 5 bases and 2 bases, there was a span of 10 bases. The method was immunoSEQ multiplex PCR; TCRdb's version includes in-frame clones alone and lacks a portion of them. The table shows approximately 2.5 million clones, with roughly 92% occurring only once. Concerning this clone itself: Its antigen is undetermined.

The clonotype comes from a man between 18 and 29 years old in good health. Sequences were obtained from naive CD4+ T cells sorted from blood. Described subset: CD45RA+ positively selected. This chain uses TRBV7-2 with TRBJ1-3; no clear D. The CDR3 loop is CASSTANPGNTIYF. The CDR3 nucleotides read TGTGCCAGCAGCACTGCTAATCCTGGAAACACCATATATTTT.